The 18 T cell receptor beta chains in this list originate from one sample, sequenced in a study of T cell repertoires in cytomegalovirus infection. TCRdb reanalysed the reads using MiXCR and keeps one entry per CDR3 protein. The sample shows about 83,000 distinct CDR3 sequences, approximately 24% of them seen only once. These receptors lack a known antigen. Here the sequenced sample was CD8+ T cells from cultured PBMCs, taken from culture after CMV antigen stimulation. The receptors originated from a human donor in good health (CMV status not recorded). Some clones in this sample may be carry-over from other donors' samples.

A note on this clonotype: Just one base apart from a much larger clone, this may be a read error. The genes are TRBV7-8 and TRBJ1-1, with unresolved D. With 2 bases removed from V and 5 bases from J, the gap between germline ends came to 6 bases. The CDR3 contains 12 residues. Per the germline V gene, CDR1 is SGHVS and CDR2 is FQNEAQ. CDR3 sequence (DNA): TGTGCCAGCAGCTTATTGGGGACTGAAGCTTTCTTT. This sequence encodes CASSLLGTEAFF.

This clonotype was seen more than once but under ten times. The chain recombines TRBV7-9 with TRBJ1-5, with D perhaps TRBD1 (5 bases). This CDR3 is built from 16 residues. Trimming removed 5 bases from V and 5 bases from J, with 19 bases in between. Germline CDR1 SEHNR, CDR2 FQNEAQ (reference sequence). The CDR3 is CASSRDPGLGDQPQHF. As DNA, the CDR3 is TGTGCCAGCAGCCGGGATCCGGGACTCGGCGATCAGCCCCAGCATTTT.

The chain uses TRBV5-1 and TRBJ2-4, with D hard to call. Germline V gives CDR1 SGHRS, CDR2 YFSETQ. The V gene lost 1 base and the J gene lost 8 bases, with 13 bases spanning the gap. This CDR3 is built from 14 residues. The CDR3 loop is CASSLSDAMDIQYF. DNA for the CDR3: TGCGCCAGCAGCTTGTCAGATGCGATGGACATTCAGTACTTC.

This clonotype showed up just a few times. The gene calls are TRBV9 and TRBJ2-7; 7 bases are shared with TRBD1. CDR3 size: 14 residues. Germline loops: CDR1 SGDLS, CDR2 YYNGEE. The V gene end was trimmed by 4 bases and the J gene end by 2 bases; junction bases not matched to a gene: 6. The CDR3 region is CASSPSGQTYEQYF. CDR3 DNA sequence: TGTGCCAGCAGCCCCTCGGGACAGACCTACGAGCAGTACTTC.

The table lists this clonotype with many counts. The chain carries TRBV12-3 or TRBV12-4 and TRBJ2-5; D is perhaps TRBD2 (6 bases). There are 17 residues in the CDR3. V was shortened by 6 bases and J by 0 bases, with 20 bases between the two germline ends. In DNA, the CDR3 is TGTGCCAGCAGCAACCGGGGTACTAGCCTGGACCAAGAGACCCAGTACTTC. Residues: CASSNRGTSLDQETQYF.

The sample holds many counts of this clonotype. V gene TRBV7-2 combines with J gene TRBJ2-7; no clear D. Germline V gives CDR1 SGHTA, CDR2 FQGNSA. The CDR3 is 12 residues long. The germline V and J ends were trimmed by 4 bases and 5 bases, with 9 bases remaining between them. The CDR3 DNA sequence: TGTGCCAGCAGCTCCCGCGCGAACGAGCAGTACTTC. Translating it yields CASSSRANEQYF. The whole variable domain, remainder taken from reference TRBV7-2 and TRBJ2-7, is GAGVSQSPSNKVTEKGKDVELRCDPISGHTALYWYRQSLGQGLEFLIYFQGNSAPDKSGLPSDRFSAERTGGSVSTLTIQRTQQEDSAVYLCASSSRANEQYFGPGTRLTVT.

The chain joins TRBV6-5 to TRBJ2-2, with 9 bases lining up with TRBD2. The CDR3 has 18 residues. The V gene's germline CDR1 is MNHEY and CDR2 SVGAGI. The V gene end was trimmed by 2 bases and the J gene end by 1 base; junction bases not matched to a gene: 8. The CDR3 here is CASSYESHSGGNTGELFF. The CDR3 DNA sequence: TGTGCCAGCAGTTACGAAAGTCATAGCGGGGGGAACACCGGGGAGCTGTTTTTT.

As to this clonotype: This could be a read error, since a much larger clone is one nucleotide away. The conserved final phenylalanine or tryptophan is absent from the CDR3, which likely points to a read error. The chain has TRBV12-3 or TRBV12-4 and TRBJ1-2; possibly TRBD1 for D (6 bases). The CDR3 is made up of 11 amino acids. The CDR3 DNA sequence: TGTGCAGTGGACAGTAACTATGGCTACACCCTC. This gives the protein CAVDSNYGYTL.

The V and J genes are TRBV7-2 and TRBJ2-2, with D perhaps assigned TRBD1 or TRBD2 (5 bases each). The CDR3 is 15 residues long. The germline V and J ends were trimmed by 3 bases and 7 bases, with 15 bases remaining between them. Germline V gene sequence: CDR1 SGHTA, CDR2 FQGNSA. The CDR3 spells CASSFFAGAGGELFF. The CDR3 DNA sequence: TGTGCCAGCAGCTTTTTCGCCGGGGCAGGCGGGGAGCTGTTTTTT.

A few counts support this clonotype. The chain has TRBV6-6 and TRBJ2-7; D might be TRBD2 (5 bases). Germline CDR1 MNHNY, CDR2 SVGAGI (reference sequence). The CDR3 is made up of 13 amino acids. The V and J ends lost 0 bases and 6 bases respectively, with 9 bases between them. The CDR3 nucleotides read TGTGCCAGCAGTTACTCATTAGGAGGCGAGCAGTACTTC. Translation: CASSYSLGGEQYF.

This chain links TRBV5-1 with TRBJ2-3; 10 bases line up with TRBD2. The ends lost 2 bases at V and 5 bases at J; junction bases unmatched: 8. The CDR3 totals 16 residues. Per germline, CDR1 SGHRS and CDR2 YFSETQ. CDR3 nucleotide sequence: TGCGCCAGCAGCTTAATCGAGCGGGGGGGCAGAGATACGCAGTATTTT. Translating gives CASSLIERGGRDTQYF.

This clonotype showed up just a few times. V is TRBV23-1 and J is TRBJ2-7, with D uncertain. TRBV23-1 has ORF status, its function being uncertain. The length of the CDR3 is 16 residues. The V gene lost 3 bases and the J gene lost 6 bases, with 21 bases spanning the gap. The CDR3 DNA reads TGCGCCAGCAGTCATGAGCTTAGCCTTCGATCGGCCGAGCAGTACTTC. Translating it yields CASSHELSLRSAEQYF.

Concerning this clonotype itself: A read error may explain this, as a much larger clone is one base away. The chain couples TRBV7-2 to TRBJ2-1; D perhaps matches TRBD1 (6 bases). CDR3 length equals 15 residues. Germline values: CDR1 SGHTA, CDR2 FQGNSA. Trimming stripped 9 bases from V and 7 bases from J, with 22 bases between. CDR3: CARSEPGTLKNEQFF. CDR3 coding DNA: TGTGCCAGAAGCGAACCCGGGACACTGAAAAATGAGCAGTTCTTC.

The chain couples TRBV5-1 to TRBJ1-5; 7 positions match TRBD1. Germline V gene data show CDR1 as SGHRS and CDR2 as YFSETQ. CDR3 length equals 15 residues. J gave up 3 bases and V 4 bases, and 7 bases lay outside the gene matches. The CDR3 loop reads CASSQEGQPNQPQHF. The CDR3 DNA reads TGCGCCAGCAGCCAAGAGGGACAGCCCAATCAGCCCCAGCATTTT. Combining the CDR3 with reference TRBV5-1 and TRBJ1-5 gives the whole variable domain KAGVTQTPRYLIKTRGQQVTLSCSPISGHRSVSWYQQTPGQGLQFLFEYFSETQRNKGNFPGRFSGRQFSNSRSEMNVSTLELGDSALYLCASSQEGQPNQPQHFGDGTRLSIL.

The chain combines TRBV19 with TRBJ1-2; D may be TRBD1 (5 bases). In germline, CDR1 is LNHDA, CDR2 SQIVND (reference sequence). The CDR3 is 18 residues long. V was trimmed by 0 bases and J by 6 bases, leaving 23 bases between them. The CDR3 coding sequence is TGTGCCAGTAGTATAGATTTGGCCAGGGTTCCCCATTCGGATGGCTACACCTTC. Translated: CASSIDLARVPHSDGYTF.

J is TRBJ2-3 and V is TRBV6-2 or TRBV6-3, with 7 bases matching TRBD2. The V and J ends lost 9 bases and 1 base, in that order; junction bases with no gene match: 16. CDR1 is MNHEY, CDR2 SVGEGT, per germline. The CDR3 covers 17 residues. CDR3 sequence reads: CASSQWASGPRTDTQYF. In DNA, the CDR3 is TGTGCCAGTTCCCAATGGGCTAGCGGACCCCGCACAGATACGCAGTATTTT.

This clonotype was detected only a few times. In nucleotides, the CDR3 is TGTGCCAGCAGGGACCAGGGGCTCTACGAGCAGTACTTC. It translates to CASRDQGLYEQYF. This chain joins TRBV6-5 and TRBJ2-7; tentatively, D is TRBD1 (6 bases). Germline V gene data show CDR1 as MNHEY and CDR2 as SVGAGI. The V and J ends lost 6 bases and 3 bases respectively, with 12 bases between them. This CDR3 contains 13 residues.

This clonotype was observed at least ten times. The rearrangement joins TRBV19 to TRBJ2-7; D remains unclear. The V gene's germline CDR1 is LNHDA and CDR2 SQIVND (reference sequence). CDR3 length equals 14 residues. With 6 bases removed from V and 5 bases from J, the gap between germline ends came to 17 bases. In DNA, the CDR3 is TGTGCCAGTAGCCCTAATGATCAGTGGGACGAGCAGTACTTC. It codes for CASSPNDQWDEQYF.